This TCR beta chain was sequenced in a study of CD8 T cells in Susac syndrome. With random hexamers, roughly 0.45 to 1 ug RNA was reverse transcribed. TCRdb re-derived calls from the immunoSEQ multiplex PCR reads in MiXCR, one entry per CDR3 protein. The sample consists of 130,000 or so distinct CDR3 sequences, just under 95% of them appearing once. The CDR3 is 14 amino acids. Trimming removed 5 bases at V and 5 bases at J, with 16 bases between. Germline V CDR1 and CDR2: SEHNR, FQNEAQ (reference sequence). Source material: CD8+ T cells from PBMCs. The chain carries TRBV7-9 and TRBJ2-7; D may be TRBD2 (6 bases). This clonotype was obtained from a human donor with Susac syndrome. Here the CDR3 reads CASSKTSPPDEQYF. CDR3 sequence (DNA): TGTGCCAGCAGCAAAACTAGCCCCCCTGACGAGCAGTACTTC. Complete variable domain (other parts from reference TRBV7-9 and TRBJ2-7): DTGVSQNPRHKITKRGQNVTFRCDPISEHNRLYWYRQTLGQGPEFLTYFQNEAQLEKSRLLSDRFSAERPKGSFSTLEIQRTEQGDSAMYLCASSKTSPPDEQYFGPGTRLTVT.